The 23 T cell receptor beta chains below were found in one sample sequenced in a study of CD8 T cells in Susac syndrome. RNA amounts of roughly 0.45 to 1 ug underwent reverse transcription with random hexamers. MiXCR, applied by TCRdb to the immunoSEQ multiplex PCR reads, yields one record per CDR3 protein. Of some 180,000 distinct CDR3 sequences listed, roughly 94% are singletons. The material sequenced was CD4+ T cells from PBMCs. The receptor set was obtained from a human donor in good health.

V usage is TRBV29-1 and J usage is TRBJ2-3; D is perhaps TRBD1 or TRBD2 (5 bases each). This CDR3 region has 15 residues. The germline V and J ends were trimmed by 5 bases and 0 bases, with 15 bases remaining between them. CDR1 and CDR2 (germline): SQVTM, ANQGSEA. DNA for the CDR3: TGCAGCGTTCCTCCGGGACGAACAAGCACAGATACGCAGTATTTT. Protein product: CSVPPGRTSTDTQYF.

V and J are TRBV29-1 and TRBJ1-4; D not certain. The CDR3 totals 13 residues. Trimming took 3 bases from V and 8 from J, leaving 13 bases between them. The germline V gene has CDR1 SQVTM and CDR2 ANQGSEA. CDR3 region: CSVETGLGEKLFF. CDR3 DNA: TGCAGCGTTGAGACGGGTTTGGGGGAAAAACTGTTTTTT.

The chain links TRBV20-1 to TRBJ2-1; 7 positions agree with TRBD2. This CDR3 has 12 amino acids. The germline gives CDR1 DFQATT, CDR2 SNEGSKA (reference sequence). The V and J ends lost 1 base and 10 bases, in that order; junction bases with no gene match: 4. The CDR3 reads CSARGPGLEQFF. The CDR3 region has the DNA TGCAGTGCTAGAGGGCCGGGACTAGAGCAGTTCTTC.

This chain uses TRBV20-1 with TRBJ2-1, with TRBD2 matching over 8 bases. Looked up from germline, CDR1 is DFQATT and CDR2 is SNEGSKA (reference sequence). After removal of 6 bases from V and 6 bases from J, the junction contained 7 bases not matched to a gene. The CDR3 is made up of 13 amino acids. CDR3 bases: TGCAGTGCCTCAAGGACTAGCATCAATGAGCAGTTCTTC. Amino acid sequence: CSASRTSINEQFF.

J is TRBJ1-2 and V is TRBV30; D is undetermined. Between the trimmed V and J ends, which lost 1 base and 6 bases, there was a span of 12 bases. Germline V gives CDR1 GTSNPN, CDR2 SVGIG (reference sequence). This CDR3 has 13 residues. Here the CDR3 DNA reads TGTGCCTGGAGTGAGCCATTTAGGGATGGCTACACCTTC. Translation: CAWSEPFRDGYTF.

The chain joins TRBV27 to TRBJ1-2, with D possibly matching TRBD1 (6 bases). Trimming cost V 5 bases and J 7 bases, with 14 bases left between them. The CDR3 runs 13 residues. From germline, CDR1 is MNHEY and CDR2 SMNVEV (reference sequence). This chain's CDR3 is CASSTPRGGGYTF. The CDR3 nucleotides are TGTGCCAGCAGTACTCCTAGAGGGGGTGGCTACACCTTC.

This clonotype was recorded only once. The CDR3 loop is CALDRGRYNEQFF. CDR3 nucleotide sequence: TGTGCCCTCGACAGGGGGCGATACAATGAGCAGTTCTTC. V and J are TRBV30 and TRBJ2-1, with TRBD1 matching 10 bases. Germline V gives CDR1 GTSNPN, CDR2 SVGIG (reference sequence). Germline trimming cut 8 bases from V and 4 bases from J; bases unmatched to any gene: 5. This CDR3 spans 13 amino acids.

V is TRBV20-1 and J is TRBJ2-1, with no clear D. The CDR3 sequence is 10 residues long. Between the trimmed V and J ends, which lost 7 bases and 9 bases, there was a span of 10 bases. CDR1 DFQATT and CDR2 SNEGSKA come from the germline V gene (reference sequence). The CDR3 region has the DNA TGCAGTGTGGTCACCTTTGAGCAGTTCTTC. Translating it yields CSVVTFEQFF.

The rearrangement links TRBV11-1 to TRBJ2-5; 10 positions match TRBD2. The CDR3 is made up of 14 amino acids. Germline V gene data show CDR1 as SGHAT and CDR2 as FQDESV (reference sequence). V lost 5 bases, J lost 5 bases, and 5 bases stayed unmatched. CDR3: CASSPSGSTETQYF. CDR3 sequence (DNA): TGTGCCAGCAGCCCTAGCGGGAGTACTGAGACCCAGTACTTC. The whole variable domain, remainder taken from reference TRBV11-1 and TRBJ2-5, is EAEVAQSPRYKITEKSQAVAFWCDPISGHATLYWYRQILGQGPELLVQFQDESVVDDSQLPKDRFSAERLKGVDSTLKIQPAELGDSAMYLCASSPSGSTETQYFGPGTRLLVL.

The chain is built from TRBV18 and TRBJ2-1; unclear D gene. The CDR3 spans 12 residues. Germline CDR1 and CDR2: KGHSH and LQKENI. V was cut by 3 bases and J by 7 bases, with 7 bases left in between. CDR3 residues: CASSPGLNEQFF. For the CDR3, the DNA is TGTGCCAGCTCACCGGGCCTTAATGAGCAGTTCTTC.

The chain carries TRBV2 and TRBJ2-7, with 10 nucleotides matching TRBD2. The length of the CDR3 is 15 residues. Germline V gene data show CDR1 as SNHLY and CDR2 as FYNNEI. V was clipped by 6 bases and J by 6 bases; unmatched bases: 11. The CDR3: CASSVLGLAAPEQYF. The CDR3 region has the DNA TGTGCCAGCAGCGTACTAGGACTAGCGGCACCCGAGCAGTACTTC.

The J gene is TRBJ2-7, the V gene TRBV7-8, with 10 positions matching TRBD1. Germline V gives CDR1 SGHVS, CDR2 FQNEAQ. V was clipped by 1 base and J by 7 bases; unmatched bases: 7. CDR3 length: 15 residues. CDR3 region: CASSLGRDRGNEQYF. As DNA, the CDR3 is TGTGCCAGCAGCTTAGGCCGGGACAGGGGTAATGAGCAGTACTTC. The full variable domain, its missing parts supplied by reference TRBV7-8 and TRBJ2-7, is GAGVSQSPRYKVAKRGQDVALRCDPISGHVSLFWYQQALGQGPEFLTYFQNEAQLDKSGLPSDRFFAERPEGSVSTLKIQRTQQEDSAVYLCASSLGRDRGNEQYFGPGTRLTVT.

The rearrangement uses TRBV29-1 and TRBJ2-3; no firm D call. Trimming cost V 0 bases and J 1 base, with 8 bases left between them. The CDR3 is 14 amino acids. CDR1 SQVTM and CDR2 ANQGSEA come from the germline V gene. Here the CDR3 reads CSVEDRGGTDTQYF. CDR3 DNA sequence: TGCAGCGTTGAAGATCGAGGAGGCACAGATACGCAGTATTTT.

This rearrangement joins TRBV3-1 to TRBJ1-2, with D perhaps TRBD1 (6 bases). V gave up 4 bases and J gave up 4 bases, with 13 bases separating them. The CDR3 sequence is 14 residues long. Germline V CDR1 and CDR2: LGHDT, YNNKEL (reference sequence). The chain's CDR3 is CASSPTGGGYGYTF. As DNA, the CDR3 is TGTGCCAGCAGCCCGACAGGCGGGGGCTATGGCTACACCTTC.

V usage is TRBV9 and J usage is TRBJ2-1; D is perhaps TRBD1 (6 bases). Germline values: CDR1 SGDLS, CDR2 YYNGEE. The CDR3 extends over 16 amino acids. Trimming left V 1 base short and J 0 bases short, with 11 bases between. DNA of the CDR3: TGTGCCAGCAGCGTAAGGACGGACAGCTCCTACAATGAGCAGTTCTTC. Protein sequence: CASSVRTDSSYNEQFF. The variable domain in full, completed from reference TRBV9 and TRBJ2-1, reads DSGVTQTPKHLITATGQRVTLRCSPRSGDLSVYWYQQSLDQGLQFLIQYYNGEERAKGNILERFSAQQFPDLHSELNLSSLELGDSALYFCASSVRTDSSYNEQFFGPGTRLTVL.

Of note for this clonotype: The junction and the germline gene differ at one end; a read error may be behind it. The chain recombines TRBV12-3 or TRBV12-4 with TRBJ2-5, with D perhaps matching TRBD1 or TRBD2 (5 bases each). The CDR3 totals 15 residues. CDR3 protein: CASSLDLGEGETQYF. The CDR3 DNA is TGTGCCAGCAGCTTAGACTTGGGAGAGGGGGAGACCCAGTACTTC.

For the CDR3, the DNA is TGTGCCAGCAGGGCGGCTAGGCCCTCCTACGAGCAGTACTTC. It codes for CASRAARPSYEQYF. The chain is built from TRBV6-5 and TRBJ2-7; D gene ambiguous. The CDR3 is 14 amino acids. Germline CDR1 MNHEY, CDR2 SVGAGI. Trimming removed 6 bases at V and 0 bases at J, with 12 bases between.

V and J are TRBV30 and TRBJ2-1; D gene ambiguous. Deletions cut 6 bases from V and 4 bases from J, with 7 bases between. The CDR3 length is 11 residues. Per germline, CDR1 GTSNPN and CDR2 SVGIG (reference sequence). CDR3 sequence reads: CACARYNEQFF. CDR3 coding DNA: TGTGCCTGTGCGCGGTACAATGAGCAGTTCTTC.

This clonotype was counted once. The chain carries TRBV4-2 and TRBJ2-1; 10 nucleotides line up with TRBD2. Trimming at V came to 0 bases and at J to 6 bases, leaving 8 bases not matched to a gene. Germline V gene lookup returns CDR1 LGHNA and CDR2 YNFKEQ. The CDR3 extends over 17 amino acids. The CDR3 nucleotides are TGTGCCAGCAGCCAAGATGGTCCGGCTAGCGGGAGCAATGAGCAGTTCTTC. This translates into CASSQDGPASGSNEQFF.

V is TRBV14 and J is TRBJ2-7, with 7 bases fitting TRBD2. The CDR3 covers 15 residues. V shed 4 bases, J shed 3 bases, and the junction held 9 bases outside the gene matches. CDR1 and CDR2 from the germline V gene are SGHDN and FVKESK. The CDR3 DNA reads as TGTGCCAGCAGCCGCCAGGGAGCGGGATTCTACGAGCAGTACTTC. Translating it yields CASSRQGAGFYEQYF.

Concerning this clonotype itself: The junction departs from the called germline gene at one end, perhaps through a read error. V is TRBV20-1 and J is TRBJ2-3; the match to TRBD2 covers 12 bases. The CDR3 length is 15 residues. CDR1 DFQATT and CDR2 SNEGSKA come from the germline V gene (reference sequence). CDR3 loop: CSTSGRIASTDTQYF. The CDR3 nucleotides read TGCAGTACTAGCGGGAGGATCGCTAGCACAGATACGCAGTATTTT.

V and J are TRBV5-6 and TRBJ1-3; no firm D call. The CDR3 is 15 amino acids. The ends were cut back, 4 bases at V and 0 bases at J, with 11 bases in the middle. Germline V CDR1 and CDR2: SGHDT, YYEEEE. The CDR3 DNA follows: TGTGCCAGCAGCAGAGGGTTGAGCTCTGGAAACACCATATATTTT. Translated, it gives CASSRGLSSGNTIYF.

The chain has TRBV28 and TRBJ2-6; D might be TRBD1 (5 bases). This CDR3 is built from 16 residues. Germline assignment: CDR1 MDHEN and CDR2 SYDVKM. Trimming shortened V by 3 bases and J by 0 bases, and 9 bases separated the two germline ends. CDR3: CASSFRTPSGANVLTF. In nucleotides, the CDR3 is TGTGCCAGCAGTTTTCGGACACCCTCTGGGGCCAACGTCCTGACTTTC. The complete variable domain, with remaining parts taken from reference TRBV28 and TRBJ2-6, reads DVKVTQSSRYLVKRTGEKVFLECVQDMDHENMFWYRQDPGLGLRLIYFSYDVKMKEKGDIPEGYSVSREKKERFSLILESASTNQTSMYLCASSFRTPSGANVLTFGAGSRLTVL.